This T cell receptor (beta chain) was captured in a study of blood T cell repertoires in COVID-19. Looking at the study overall: From the United States, Italy and Spain came samples of acute and convalescent COVID-19. Nucleic acid was either cDNA or gDNA, and it came from T cells, B-cell-depleted T cells, or PBMCs.

Authors' data handling: The authors estimated nucleated cell counts from reference gene primer amplification. The table came from immunoSEQ multiplex PCR; TCRdb's copy has only in-frame clones and leaves some out. D and trimming come from the DNA, and the V and J calls and clone size come from that table. The table records some 110,000 clones, about 86% of them present only once. In germline, CDR1 is ENHRY, CDR2 SYGVKD. V lost 7 bases and J lost 1; bases outside the gene matches: 7. CDR3 size: 15 residues. The specimen sequenced was peripheral blood. The gene calls are TRBV10-3 and TRBJ1-1, with 9 bases lining up with TRBD1. The receptor comes from a woman of 80 years or more with active or convalescent COVID-19. CDR3 DNA sequence: TGTGCCATCACGTCGACAGGGGGTCCGAACACTGAAGCTTTCTTT. Protein: CAITSTGGPNTEAFF.